A selection of T cell receptor beta chains follows, all from one sample in a study of a mutant IDH1 vaccine in newly diagnosed glioma. Here immunoSEQ multiplex PCR was the method, and the copy in TCRdb shows in-frame clones only, minus some. There are about 59,000 clones in the sample; about 87% occur only once, and approximately 4.3% lies in the top ten. These receptors' antigens are unknown. The sequences come from PBMCs, collected from a glioma patient whose treatment included an IDH1 peptide vaccine. The source of these receptors is a woman in her 40s with glioma. CDR3s include the opening cysteine and the closing phenylalanine or tryptophan. A D gene is named only where the DNA matches it firmly. Clone sizes are given selectively: once, few, many, or a class where the clone is expanded.

v_call,clone_size,cdr3_length,d_call,j_call,cdr3_aa,cdr3_nt
TRBV10-3,once,16,.,TRBJ2-1,CAISEGLALSYNEQFF,TGTGCCATCAGTGAGGGGTTGGCACTTTCCTACAATGAGCAGTTCTTC
TRBV6-5,once,12,.,TRBJ2-7,CASSPGQPEQYF,TGTGCCAGCAGTCCCGGACAGCCCGAGCAGTACTTC
TRBV29-1,.,16,.,TRBJ1-1,CSVEGLSDRVNTEAFF,TGCAGCGTTGAAGGGCTTTCGGACAGAGTGAACACTGAAGCTTTCTTT
TRBV12-5,.,14,.,TRBJ1-6,CASGGGRYNSPLHF,TGTGCTAGTGGGGGCGGTAGATATAATTCACCCCTCCACTTT
TRBV5-1,.,17,TRBD1,TRBJ1-4,CASSPQLTGAGNEKLFF,TGCGCCAGCAGCCCGCAGCTAACAGGGGCCGGTAATGAAAAACTGTTTTTT
TRBV7-6,few,15,.,TRBJ2-5,CASSLENEGIGTQYF,TGTGCCAGCAGCTTAGAGAACGAAGGAATCGGGACCCAGTACTTC
TRBV29-1,.,15,.,TRBJ2-1,CSVEDFGLTTYEQFF,TGCAGCGTTGAAGATTTTGGACTTACAACATATGAGCAGTTCTTC
TRBV5-6,.,11,.,TRBJ2-7,CASSSGYEQYF,TGTGCCAGCAGCTCCGGATACGAGCAGTACTTC
TRBV10-3,.,14,.,TRBJ2-7,CAISESYGSYEQYF,TGTGCCATCAGTGAGTCGTACGGCTCCTACGAGCAGTACTTC
TRBV4-1,.,13,.,TRBJ2-1,CASSQVGTNEQFF,TGCGCCAGCAGCCAAGTCGGGACCAATGAGCAGTTCTTC
TRBV6-5,.,16,TRBD2,TRBJ2-1,CASSFLTSGGYNEQFF,TGTGCCAGCAGTTTTTTAACTAGCGGGGGATACAATGAGCAGTTCTTC
TRBV19,once,18,.,TRBJ1-6,CASSAKAVGGVLLAPLHF,TGTGCCAGTAGCGCTAAGGCGGTGGGAGGGGTACTTCTCGCACCCCTCCACTTT
TRBV6-1,.,13,.,TRBJ1-3,CASTTGPGNTIYF,TGTGCCAGCACTACGGGCCCTGGAAACACCATATATTTT
TRBV5-1,once,16,.,TRBJ2-7,CASSLVAGVSSYEQYF,TGCGCCAGCAGCTTGGTGGCAGGAGTCAGCTCCTACGAGCAGTACTTC
TRBV6-1,.,15,.,TRBJ2-7,CASSEVRGLSYEQYF,TGTGCCAGCAGTGAAGTCCGGGGTCTCAGCTACGAGCAGTACTTC
TRBV28,.,13,.,TRBJ2-7,CASSYGSNYEQYF,TGTGCCAGCAGTTACGGCAGCAACTACGAGCAGTACTTC
TRBV4-1,.,13,.,TRBJ2-1,CASSQVLPGPQFF,TGCGCCAGCAGCCAAGTCCTGCCCGGGCCGCAGTTCTTC
TRBV28,.,15,.,TRBJ1-2,CASIETGPANYGYTF,TGTGCCAGCATTGAAACAGGCCCAGCTAACTATGGCTACACCTTC
TRBV28,.,15,.,TRBJ2-5,CASSPLSSQGETQYF,TGTGCCAGCAGTCCCCTCAGCTCTCAGGGAGAGACCCAGTACTTC
TRBV6-1,.,14,.,TRBJ2-7,CASRGDQEVDEQYF,TGTGCCAGCAGGGGGGACCAGGAGGTCGACGAGCAGTACTTC
TRBV13,.,15,.,TRBJ2-7,CASSVGMHSAYEQYF,TGTGCCAGCAGCGTCGGTATGCATAGTGCATACGAGCAGTACTTC
TRBV28,.,14,.,TRBJ2-3,CASSFSPWTDTQYF,TGTGCCAGCAGTTTTTCCCCCTGGACAGATACGCAGTATTTT
TRBV7-2,.,14,.,TRBJ2-2,CASSSHPLRAELFF,TGTGCCAGCAGCTCTCACCCACTACGAGCGGAGCTGTTTTTT
TRBV10-3,.,15,TRBD2,TRBJ2-5,CAISKERGGRETQYF,TGTGCCATCTCCAAGGAGCGGGGGGGCCGAGAGACCCAGTACTTC
TRBV6-1,few,15,.,TRBJ1-1,CASSAFYMGRTEAFF,TGTGCCAGCAGTGCATTCTACATGGGGAGGACTGAAGCTTTCTTT
TRBV7-2,.,14,.,TRBJ1-1,CASSLDGRETEAFF,TGTGCCAGCAGCTTAGACGGGCGGGAGACTGAAGCTTTCTTT
TRBV4-1,.,13,.,TRBJ1-5,CASSQGPGQPQHF,TGCGCCAGCAGCCAAGGGCCCGGACAGCCCCAGCATTTT
TRBV5-1,.,14,TRBD1,TRBJ2-7,CASSLDRGSYEQYF,TGCGCCAGCAGCCTGGACAGGGGTTCCTACGAGCAGTACTTC
TRBV15,.,14,.,TRBJ2-3,CATSMRLFTDTQYF,TGTGCCACCAGCATGAGACTGTTCACAGATACGCAGTATTTT
TRBV18,once,18,TRBD1,TRBJ1-3,CASSPLLGQGTSGNTIYF,TGTGCCAGCTCACCATTATTGGGACAGGGGACTTCTGGAAACACCATATATTTT
TRBV6-1,.,16,TRBD2,TRBJ2-1,CASSEVLAGTGNEQFF,TGTGCCAGCAGTGAAGTCCTAGCGGGGACCGGTAATGAGCAGTTCTTC
TRBV19,.,14,TRBD2,TRBJ2-1,CASKTSGSMNEQFF,TGTGCCAGTAAGACTAGCGGGAGTATGAATGAGCAGTTCTTC
TRBV20-1,.,11,.,TRBJ2-1,CSARQDVEQFF,TGCAGTGCTAGACAGGACGTTGAGCAGTTCTTC
TRBV5-1,.,16,.,TRBJ2-1,CASSLGLSGGNNEQFF,TGCGCCAGCAGCTTGGGACTATCCGGCGGGAACAATGAGCAGTTCTTC
TRBV7-9,.,15,.,TRBJ2-7,CASSPYGTAVYEQYF,TGTGCCAGCAGCCCCTACGGGACCGCCGTCTACGAGCAGTACTTC
TRBV6-6,.,13,.,TRBJ2-1,CASRTDTYNEQFF,TGTGCCAGCAGAACGGACACTTACAATGAGCAGTTCTTC
TRBV5-1,.,16,TRBD2,TRBJ2-5,CASSLMPIAGMETQYF,TGCGCCAGCAGCTTGATGCCGATAGCGGGGATGGAGACCCAGTACTTC
TRBV27,once,12,.,TRBJ2-7,CASRQDPYEQYF,TGTGCCAGTAGGCAGGACCCCTACGAGCAGTACTTC
TRBV2,.,20,.,TRBJ1-4,CASSSPPGRSQRHGGEKLFF,TGTGCCAGCAGCTCCCCCCCCGGGCGTAGCCAGCGGCATGGAGGGGAAAAACTGTTTTTT
TRBV2,.,14,TRBD1,TRBJ2-5,CASISTGGQETQYF,TGTGCCAGCATATCGACAGGGGGTCAAGAGACCCAGTACTTC
TRBV7-2,.,16,TRBD2,TRBJ2-3,CASSLASGRVTDTQYF,TGTGCCAGCAGCTTAGCTAGCGGGAGGGTCACAGATACGCAGTATTTT
TRBV7-8,.,13,.,TRBJ1-1,CASSLVLNTEAFF,TGTGCCAGCAGCTTAGTCTTGAACACTGAAGCTTTCTTT
TRBV7-2,few,17,.,TRBJ1-2,CASSFGGGRGFSGGYTF,TGTGCCAGCAGCTTCGGCGGGGGTAGGGGATTTAGTGGTGGCTACACCTTC
TRBV5-8,few,14,.,TRBJ1-5,CASSPGYSNQPQHF,TGTGCCAGCAGCCCGGGTTATAGCAATCAGCCCCAGCATTTT
TRBV7-2,.,12,.,TRBJ2-7,CASADSRPQQYF,TGTGCCAGCGCGGATAGCCGCCCCCAGCAGTACTTC
TRBV6-5,once,16,TRBD1,TRBJ1-2,CASSYLPTGGQGGYTF,TGTGCCAGCAGTTACCTGCCGACAGGGGGCCAGGGAGGCTACACCTTC
TRBV6-5,.,14,TRBD1,TRBJ1-2,CASSSVTGIGGYTF,TGTGCCAGCAGTTCAGTGACAGGGATTGGTGGCTACACCTTC
TRBV4-2,.,11,.,TRBJ1-1,CASSTGTEAFF,TGTGCCAGCAGCACGGGGACTGAAGCTTTCTTT
TRBV4-1,few,16,TRBD1,TRBJ1-5,CASSLQGGVSNQPQHF,TGCGCCAGCAGCTTGCAGGGGGGTGTCAGCAATCAGCCCCAGCATTTT
TRBV2,.,13,.,TRBJ2-1,CASSDEHQDRKFF,TGTGCCAGCAGTGATGAGCACCAAGACCGGAAGTTCTTC
TRBV4-1,.,14,.,TRBJ2-5,CASSQAGYQETQYF,TGCGCCAGCAGCCAAGCAGGGTACCAAGAGACCCAGTACTTC
TRBV4-3,.,16,TRBD1,TRBJ2-1,CASSLQGQGAYNEQFF,TGCGCCAGCAGCTTGCAGGGACAGGGAGCTTACAATGAGCAGTTCTTC
TRBV9,.,14,TRBD1,TRBJ1-1,CASSQLDRDTEAFF,TGTGCCAGCAGCCAATTAGACAGGGACACTGAAGCTTTCTTT
TRBV11-2,.,16,TRBD2,TRBJ2-1,CASSPSTSGRVLEQFF,TGTGCCAGCAGCCCGTCGACTAGCGGGAGGGTTCTTGAGCAGTTCTTC
TRBV5-1,.,14,.,TRBJ2-7,CASSPGPASYEQYF,TGCGCCAGCAGCCCTGGGCCCGCGTCCTACGAGCAGTACTTC
TRBV7-9,.,17,TRBD2,TRBJ2-7,CASSLPSGRAGDYEQYF,TGTGCCAGCAGCTTACCTAGCGGGAGGGCCGGGGACTACGAGCAGTACTTC